The clone carrying this T cell receptor (beta chain) was picked up one time. The junction and the germline gene differ at one end; a read error may be behind it. Making TCR beta cDNA involved roughly 0.55 ug total RNA and a constant-region primer. Modified slightly, ARM-PCR produced TCR beta libraries over three nested multiplex PCR rounds. A C-beta reverse primer was combined with TRBV1-TRBV30 forward primers in the first two PCR rounds, and each round had approximately 9 cycles. TCRdb reprocessed the multiplex PCR reads via MiXCR and lists one record per CDR3 protein. The table records about 200,000 distinct CDR3 sequences, less than 65% of them present only once. The source of the sample is a study of tumor-infiltrating lymphocytes in primary liver carcinoma. The CDR3 has 13 residues. Germline V gives CDR1 SGHAT, CDR2 FQNNGV. Germline DNA was extracted alongside blood RNA, which was obtained from unsorted whole blood.

The V call is TRBV11-2, the J call TRBJ1-2, with no clear D. The sequencing input was peripheral blood. The source of this sequence is a woman aged 55-70 years with primary liver carcinoma and hepatitis B virus infection. For the CDR3, the DNA is TGTGCCAGCAGCTTAGGTCTCGGTTATGGCTGCACCTTC. This encodes CASSLGLGYGCTF.